These 13 T cell receptor beta chains were all obtained from the same sample, sequenced in a study of graft-versus-host responses after intestinal transplantation. Libraries were prepared by immunoSEQ multiplex PCR; TCRdb keeps only in-frame clonotypes and omits some of them. The sample includes 80,000 or so clones, around 92% seen only once; the top ten take over 0.55%. Here the sequenced sample was PBMCs, taken 98 days after intestinal transplantation. These receptors were obtained from a human patient who received an intestinal transplant, so some T cells may come from the graft donor.

This chain uses TRBV7-2 with TRBJ1-2; TRBD1 matches 9 bases. The trim removed 2 bases at V and 5 bases at J, leaving 18 bases unmatched. The CDR3 extends over 19 amino acids. Per the germline V gene, CDR1 is SGHTA and CDR2 is FQGNSA. CDR3 DNA sequence: TGTGCCAGCAGCTTATCACCGGGACAGGGCCTACAGGACGAGTATGGCTACACCTTC. It specifies CASSLSPGQGLQDEYGYTF.

This chain joins TRBV27 and TRBJ2-5, with D hard to call. The DNA matches TRBJ2-7 better at its end, which makes the J call doubtful. Germline assignment: CDR1 MNHEY and CDR2 SMNVEV (reference sequence). The CDR3 covers 13 residues. The CDR3 loop is CASRMGNSYEQYF. The DNA for the CDR3 is TGTGCCAGCAGAATGGGGAACTCCTACGAGCAGTACTTC.

The J gene is TRBJ2-1, the V gene TRBV5-1; TRBD2 matches at 8 bases. CDR3 size: 18 residues. The V and J ends lost 4 bases and 4 bases, in that order; junction bases with no gene match: 16. The germline V gene encodes CDR1 SGHRS and CDR2 YFSETQ. CDR3: CASSPVGIVLAVYNEQFF. In DNA form, the CDR3 reads TGCGCCAGCAGCCCGGTAGGTATTGTACTAGCGGTATACAATGAGCAGTTCTTC.

The chain employs TRBV6-1 and TRBJ2-1; no firm D call. V dropped 2 bases and J dropped 3 bases, with 5 bases sitting between them. CDR3 length: 13 amino acids. Germline CDR1 is MNHNS and CDR2 is SASEGT. Here the CDR3 reads CASSELGYNEQFF. The CDR3 DNA sequence: TGTGCCAGCAGTGAACTTGGCTACAATGAGCAGTTCTTC.

As for this clone: Its ends do not fully match the called genes, so a read error is possible. The chain has TRBV6-1 and TRBJ1-2, with D unresolved. The CDR3 is made up of 17 amino acids. Germline CDR1 reads MNHNS; CDR2 reads SASEGT. The CDR3 DNA reads as TGTGCCATCAGTGAGCCCCTAAGGCAGGCAGGTAACTATGGCTACACCTTC. This translates into CAISEPLRQAGNYGYTF.

This chain links TRBV9 with TRBJ1-3, with D uncertain. V dropped 4 bases and J dropped 7 bases, with 9 bases sitting between them. Per germline, CDR1 SGDLS and CDR2 YYNGEE. The CDR3 loop spans 12 amino acids. For the CDR3, the DNA is TGTGCCAGCAGCCCGACGAACAACACCATATATTTT. It yields the protein CASSPTNNTIYF.

The chain is built from TRBV19 and TRBJ2-5; D tentatively fits TRBD1 or TRBD2 (6 bases each). Looked up from germline, CDR1 is LNHDA and CDR2 is SQIVND (reference sequence). V lost 7 bases, J lost 7 bases, and 25 bases lay in between. The length of the CDR3 is 16 residues. This CDR3 reads CASTPKGGVLGGTQYF. CDR3 nucleotide sequence: TGTGCCAGTACTCCGAAGGGGGGAGTCCTGGGTGGGACCCAGTACTTC.

The gene calls are TRBV16 and TRBJ1-2; D not resolved. The CDR3 consists of 13 residues. Per germline, CDR1 KGHSY and CDR2 FQNENV. Deletions cut 0 bases from V and 7 bases from J, with 9 bases between. For the CDR3, the DNA is TGTGCCAGCAGCCAATCGGCGAGCAGTGGCTACACCTTC. Translating gives CASSQSASSGYTF.

The chain couples TRBV19 to TRBJ2-7; D is perhaps TRBD2 (5 bases). The CDR3 consists of 14 residues. Trimming removed 5 bases from V and 0 bases from J, with 11 bases in between. Germline CDR1 LNHDA, CDR2 SQIVND (reference sequence). The CDR3 protein is CASSPGITSYEQYF. For the CDR3, the DNA is TGTGCCAGTAGTCCCGGGATTACCTCCTACGAGCAGTACTTC. Full variable domain (rest looked up from reference TRBV19 and TRBJ2-7): DGGITQSPKYLFRKEGQNVTLSCEQNLNHDAMYWYRQDPGQGLRLIYYSQIVNDFQKGDIAEGYSVSREKKESFPLTVTSAQKNPTAFYLCASSPGITSYEQYFGPGTRLTVT.

The chain recombines TRBV30 with TRBJ1-2; the D gene is possibly TRBD1 (6 bases). Trimming left V 2 bases short and J 4 bases short, with 11 bases between. The CDR3 sequence is 13 residues long. The germline gives CDR1 GTSNPN, CDR2 SVGIG (reference sequence). As DNA, the CDR3 is TGTGCCTGGAGTTCGGGACACCTCTATGGCTACACCTTC. It is translated as CAWSSGHLYGYTF.

V gene TRBV18 combines with J gene TRBJ2-1; D is possibly TRBD1 or TRBD2 (5 bases each). The CDR3 is made up of 11 amino acids. Germline V gene sequence: CDR1 KGHSH, CDR2 LQKENI. V lost 2 bases, J lost 9 bases, and 5 bases lay in between. The CDR3 loop reads CASSPGGEQFF. The CDR3 nucleotides are TGTGCCAGCTCACCAGGGGGTGAGCAGTTCTTC.

This clone was found once. The chain joins TRBV11-2 to TRBJ2-3, with a tentative D call TRBD1 (5 bases). The ends were cut back, 0 bases at V and 6 bases at J, with 7 bases in the middle. CDR3 size: 13 residues. CDR1 and CDR2 from the germline V gene are SGHAT and FQNNGV. The CDR3 bases are TGTGCCAGCAGCTTAGACAGGGCGGATACGCAGTATTTT. Residues: CASSLDRADTQYF.

The rearrangement joins TRBV6-5 to TRBJ1-1; D perhaps matches TRBD1 (5 bases). This CDR3 comprises 13 residues. V lost 5 bases, J lost 1 base, and 8 bases lay in between. CDR1 and CDR2 from the germline V gene are MNHEY and SVGAGI. CDR3 sequence reads: CASSVQGNTEAFF. CDR3 nucleotide sequence: TGTGCCAGCAGTGTTCAGGGGAACACTGAAGCTTTCTTT.